What follows is one T cell receptor beta chain and its context. For TCR beta libraries, about 1.9 micrograms of genomic DNA were obtained from cryopreserved PBMCs. The CDR3 runs to 15 residues. Per germline, CDR1 SGHTA and CDR2 FQGNSA. V was clipped by 3 bases and J by 5 bases; unmatched bases: 4. The sample comes from a study of cytotoxic CD8 clonotypes in ibrutinib-treated CLL. Across the study: The patients comprised about a dozen relapsed/refractory and about 14 treatment-naive cases, around 17 IGHV unmutated. Response was recorded as partial in about 24 patients and complete in 2; at median about 6 years, approximately 15 remained remitted and about twelve had progressed. It was after a median 12 months of treatment, range 6 to 36, that response samples were taken.

TCRdb keeps only in-frame clones here, not all; method: immunoSEQ multiplex PCR. This table holds around 310,000 clones, 80% found once. The sample here was PBMCs, taken before ibrutinib treatment. V and J are TRBV7-2 and TRBJ2-5, with 12 nucleotides matching TRBD2. The TCR comes from a human donor with chronic lymphocytic leukemia. This CDR3 reads CASSLTSGRHETQYF. The CDR3 DNA sequence: TGTGCCAGCAGCTTGACTAGCGGGAGACACGAGACCCAGTACTTC.